The 30 T cell receptor beta chains listed next were all sequenced from one sample in a study of CD8 T cells in ankylosing spondylitis. Study findings and constraints: Among TCR beta sequences, a motif of several highly homologous variants appeared characteristic of ankylosing spondylitis blood.

The antigens of these receptors remain unknown. MiXCR, run by TCRdb on the 5' RACE reads, gives a single entry per CDR3 protein. The sample holds roughly 670,000 distinct CDR3 sequences, around 20% seen once. Sequenced: blood, either unsorted or a sorted T cell fraction (not recorded which). These receptors originate from a male donor with ankylosing spondylitis.

This sequence joins TRBV7-9 and TRBJ1-6, with D unclear. Trimming cost V 5 bases and J 7 bases, with 12 bases left between them. The CDR3 loop spans 14 amino acids. Germline lookup yields CDR1 SEHNR and CDR2 FQNEAQ (reference sequence). The CDR3 bases are TGTGCCAGCAGCCCTGACTTATTAAATTCACCCCTCCACTTT. Translation: CASSPDLLNSPLHF.

This clonotype has a handful of counts. The CDR3 DNA is TGTGCCAGCAGCGTGGGGGGATGGAGCGTAGATACGCAGTATTTT. Amino acids: CASSVGGWSVDTQYF. The chain uses TRBV9 and TRBJ2-3; tentative D call: TRBD2 (6 bases). V shed 2 bases and J shed 5 bases, with 15 bases lying between them. Germline CDR1 reads SGDLS; CDR2 reads YYNGEE. The CDR3 consists of 15 residues.

The CDR3 is CASRYRDKGTQYF. The CDR3, as DNA: TGCGCCAGCAGGTACCGGGATAAGGGTACGCAGTATTTT. The rearrangement links TRBV5-1 to TRBJ2-3; weak D call: TRBD2 (5 bases). The CDR3 covers 13 residues. From germline, CDR1 is SGHRS and CDR2 YFSETQ. V lost 5 bases and J 8 bases, leaving 15 bases between the germline ends.

The chain links TRBV5-1 to TRBJ2-7; 8 bases line up with TRBD2. The CDR3 extends over 15 amino acids. The germline gives CDR1 SGHRS, CDR2 YFSETQ. V lost 0 bases to trimming and J lost 5 bases; unmatched junction nucleotides: 7. The CDR3 DNA reads as TGCGCCAGCAGCTTGGACTGGCGGGAGGTCAACGAGCAGTACTTC. It is translated as CASSLDWREVNEQYF.

This clonotype was counted a few times. The CDR3 is CAIATSGPDEQYF. CDR3 bases: TGTGCCATCGCGACTAGCGGGCCTGATGAGCAGTACTTC. The genes are TRBV10-3 and TRBJ2-7, with 10 bases aligning to TRBD2. The J segment lost 7 bases and the V segment lost 8 bases, leaving 8 bases of the junction unmatched. Germline CDR1 reads ENHRY; CDR2 reads SYGVKD. CDR3 size: 13 residues.

V gene TRBV4-2 combines with J gene TRBJ2-2; 7 nucleotides agree with TRBD2. Germline V gene data show CDR1 as LGHNA and CDR2 as YNFKEQ. The CDR3 is 18 amino acids. After removal of 0 bases from V and 4 bases from J, the junction contained 11 bases not matched to a gene. CDR3 bases: TGTGCCAGCAGCCAAGATCGGAGGGCGGGAGAGGGCACCGGGGAGCTGTTTTTT. Translating gives CASSQDRRAGEGTGELFF.

The chain couples TRBV20-1 to TRBJ1-1; TRBD1 might be the D (6 bases). CDR3 size: 14 residues. Per germline, CDR1 DFQATT and CDR2 SNEGSKA (reference sequence). Trimming stripped 1 base from V and 9 bases from J, with 18 bases between. In DNA form, the CDR3 reads TGCAGTGCTAGAGTAGGGGGGGGCGATGGGAAAGCTTTCTTT. This codes for CSARVGGGDGKAFF.

This clonotype has ten or more counts. The genes are TRBV12-3 or TRBV12-4 and TRBJ2-3; tentatively, D is TRBD1 or TRBD2 (5 bases each). This CDR3 spans 14 amino acids. With 8 bases removed from V and 0 bases from J, the gap between germline ends came to 12 bases. CDR3 sequence (DNA): TGTGCCAGCCTCGGTTGGGGGAGCACAGATACGCAGTATTTT. As protein: CASLGWGSTDTQYF.

This chain connects TRBV2 to TRBJ2-5; D unclear. The CDR3 runs 12 residues. Germline assignment: CDR1 SNHLY and CDR2 FYNNEI. With 2 bases removed from V and 7 bases from J, the gap between germline ends came to 8 bases. The CDR3 loop reads CASSETSGTQYF. CDR3 sequence (DNA): TGTGCCAGCAGTGAAACTTCTGGGACCCAGTACTTC.

The V call is TRBV20-1, the J call TRBJ2-1, with D possibly matching TRBD2 (5 bases). The V end was cut by 6 bases, the J end by 1 base, with 10 bases between. Germline assignment: CDR1 DFQATT and CDR2 SNEGSKA (reference sequence). This CDR3 is 13 amino acids long. CDR3 DNA sequence: TGCAGTGCGAGGGCGGAGTCCTACAATGAGCAGTTCTTC. Translated, it gives CSARAESYNEQFF.

This clonotype has only a few counts. The chain has TRBV7-9 and TRBJ2-5; 8 bases align to TRBD1. CDR1 and CDR2 from the germline V gene are SEHNR and FQNEAQ (reference sequence). This CDR3 has 15 residues. J gave up 1 base and V 1 base, and 2 bases lay outside the gene matches. The DNA for the CDR3 is TGTGCCAGCAGCTTAGTGACAGGGGCCCAAGAGACCCAGTACTTC. It encodes CASSLVTGAQETQYF.

This clonotype occurred a few times. This chain uses TRBV5-6 with TRBJ1-1; 8 bases match TRBD1. Trimming took 4 bases from V and 7 from J; bases not matched to a gene: 12. Germline V CDR1 and CDR2: SGHDT, YYEEEE. The CDR3 consists of 15 residues. The CDR3 region has the DNA TGTGCCAGCAGCGGCGACAGGGGTCGGGGCGGTGAAGCTTTCTTT. Amino acids: CASSGDRGRGGEAFF.

The CDR3 region has the DNA TGTGCCAGCAACGAGGGGTCGGGGACTGAAGCTTTCTTT. This gives the protein CASNEGSGTEAFF. This chain uses TRBV6-1 with TRBJ1-1, with a tentative D call TRBD1 (5 bases). Germline V CDR1 and CDR2: MNHNS, SASEGT. V was cut by 7 bases and J by 5 bases, with 14 bases left in between. This CDR3 spans 13 amino acids.

V is TRBV3-1 and J is TRBJ2-3, with TRBD2 identical over 11 bases. The CDR3 covers 15 residues. Trimming cost V 4 bases and J 4 bases; bases outside gene matches: 4. The V gene's germline CDR1 is LGHDT and CDR2 YNNKEL (reference sequence). CDR3 sequence (DNA): TGTGCCAGCAGCCCGGGACTAGCGGTCGCAGATACGCAGTATTTT. Translated, it gives CASSPGLAVADTQYF.

The table lists this clonotype with a few counts. The genes are TRBV4-1 and TRBJ2-1, with TRBD2 matching 9 bases. Per germline, CDR1 MGHRA and CDR2 YSYEKL. V was pared by 1 base and J by 8 bases, with 9 bases of the junction left unmatched. The CDR3 runs 16 residues. The CDR3 nucleotides read TGCGCCAGCAGCCAAGTTTGTTTGGTAGCGGGGGATGAGCAGTTCTTC. Encoded protein: CASSQVCLVAGDEQFF.

This clonotype was observed a few times. The chain employs TRBV29-1 and TRBJ1-4; D perhaps matches TRBD1 (6 bases). V shed 4 bases and J shed 1 base, with 10 bases lying between them. This CDR3 spans 14 amino acids. Germline V gene sequence: CDR1 SQVTM, CDR2 ANQGSEA. The CDR3: CSVVTGRTNEKLFF. The CDR3 region has the DNA TGCAGCGTTGTGACAGGCAGAACTAATGAAAAACTGTTTTTT.

V usage is TRBV5-1 and J usage is TRBJ1-2; maybe TRBD1 (6 bases). The germline gives CDR1 SGHRS, CDR2 YFSETQ. CDR3 length: 13 residues. The V end was cut by 4 bases, the J end by 3 bases, with 10 bases between. This CDR3 is CASSTHRDYGYTF. CDR3 coding DNA: TGCGCCAGCAGCACCCACAGGGACTATGGCTACACCTTC.

This clonotype is a singleton in its sample. This chain joins TRBV2 and TRBJ2-5; D possibly corresponds to TRBD2 (6 bases). V was cut by 2 bases and J by 2 bases, with 12 bases left in between. Looked up from germline, CDR1 is SNHLY and CDR2 is FYNNEI. This CDR3 has 15 amino acids. The chain's CDR3 is CASSENGLQQETQYF. The CDR3 nucleotides read TGTGCCAGCAGTGAAAACGGACTACAACAAGAGACCCAGTACTTC.

This clonotype was observed a few times. A read error is possible here, since a much larger clone lies one base away. The CDR3 ends on some other residue instead of the conserved phenylalanine or tryptophan, so this is likely a read error. V usage is TRBV20-1 and J usage is TRBJ1-1; 9 nucleotides agree with TRBD1. This CDR3 is 12 amino acids long. CDR1 is DFQATT, CDR2 SNEGSKA, per germline (reference sequence). With V trimmed by 6 bases and J by 5 bases, 4 bases remained unmatched. The chain's CDR3 is CSAGQGRTEAFL. CDR3 nucleotide sequence: TGCAGTGCCGGACAGGGGAGGACTGAAGCTTTCCTT.

The chain uses TRBV20-1 and TRBJ2-1; D gene uncertain. The V and J ends lost 0 bases and 3 bases respectively, with 15 bases between them. The germline gives CDR1 DFQATT, CDR2 SNEGSKA (reference sequence). This CDR3 has 16 amino acids. CDR3 coding DNA: TGCAGTGCTAGAGATTTTGCCGGGCTTAACTACAATGAGCAGTTCTTC. Residues: CSARDFAGLNYNEQFF.

This CDR3 is CARSPGTSGGVFETQYF. The CDR3, as DNA: TGTGCCAGGAGCCCCGGGACTAGCGGGGGGGTATTCGAGACCCAGTACTTC. V gene TRBV5-3 combines with J gene TRBJ2-5; TRBD2 aligns across 16 bases. TRBV5-3 is treated as an ORF (open reading frame) with a function not yet certain. J lost 5 bases, V lost 8 bases, and 12 bases had no gene match. This CDR3 is 17 amino acids long.

This clonotype was seen a few times. This sequence joins TRBV18 and TRBJ1-1, with no clear D. Germline V CDR1 and CDR2: KGHSH, LQKENI. The CDR3 consists of 16 residues. The ends were cut back, 3 bases at V and 0 bases at J, with 14 bases in the middle. CDR3 coding DNA: TGTGCCAGCTCACCGCCTGGAGGCCGACTGAACACTGAAGCTTTCTTT. This sequence encodes CASSPPGGRLNTEAFF.

This clonotype was recorded at least ten times. The chain uses TRBV5-5 and TRBJ2-7; 7 nucleotides line up with TRBD1. J lost 2 bases, V lost 5 bases, and 4 bases had no gene match. There are 13 residues in the CDR3. The germline V gene encodes CDR1 SGHKS and CDR2 YYEKEE (reference sequence). The CDR3 protein is CASSTRGTYEQYF. The CDR3 nucleotides read TGTGCCAGCAGTACCAGGGGGACCTACGAGCAGTACTTC. Drawing the rest from reference TRBV5-5 and TRBJ2-7, the complete variable domain is DAGVTQSPTHLIKTRGQQVTLRCSPISGHKSVSWYQQVLGQGPQFIFQYYEKEERGRGNFPDRFSARQFPNYSSELNVNALLLGDSALYLCASSTRGTYEQYFGPGTRLTVT.

The chain joins TRBV20-1 to TRBJ1-5, with 10 nucleotides matching TRBD1. The CDR3 totals 14 residues. Looked up from germline, CDR1 is DFQATT and CDR2 is SNEGSKA (reference sequence). The V segment lost 5 bases and the J segment 1 base; nucleotides outside the gene matches: 2. The CDR3 sequence: CSAPDRGSNQPQHF. The CDR3 DNA reads TGCAGTGCTCCGGACAGGGGGAGCAATCAGCCCCAGCATTTT.

Only a few counts were recorded for this clonotype. J is TRBJ2-7 and V is TRBV4-1, with D tentatively TRBD1 (6 bases). CDR1 is MGHRA and CDR2 is YSYEKL in the germline V gene. V lost 5 bases and J 6 bases, leaving 20 bases between the germline ends. This CDR3 contains 15 residues. For the CDR3, the DNA is TGCGCCAGCAGCTCCCGGGCCATACAGGGATCCGAGCAGTACTTC. This sequence encodes CASSSRAIQGSEQYF.

This clonotype came up many times. The chain carries TRBV7-2 and TRBJ2-5, with TRBD1 identical over 10 bases. Germline loops: CDR1 SGHTA, CDR2 FQGNSA. This CDR3 has 14 amino acids. V lost 5 bases to trimming and J lost 6 bases; unmatched junction nucleotides: 6. The CDR3, as DNA: TGTGCCAGCAGCACCGGACAGGGGGGACAGACCCAGTACTTC. Protein: CASSTGQGGQTQYF.

This clonotype came up a few times. V gene TRBV5-1 combines with J gene TRBJ2-3, with D unclear. Germline V lookup: CDR1 SGHRS, CDR2 YFSETQ. The CDR3 is made up of 12 amino acids. Trimming removed 2 bases from V and 4 bases from J, with 5 bases in between. Here the CDR3 DNA reads TGCGCCAGCAGCTTTGTAGCAGATACGCAGTATTTT. It yields the protein CASSFVADTQYF.

This clonotype was seen more than once but under ten times. This may come from a read error, since a much larger clone is one base off. The gene calls are TRBV5-1 and TRBJ1-4, with D unresolved. CDR3 length: 13 amino acids. Trimming removed 4 bases at V and 8 bases at J, with 12 bases between. The germline V gene encodes CDR1 SGHRS and CDR2 YFSETQ. In DNA, the CDR3 is TGCGCCAGCAGCCTGGCGACAAAGGAAAAACTGTTTTTT. Translated: CASSLATKEKLFF.

The table lists this clonotype with many counts. CDR3 DNA sequence: TGTGCCAGCAGTACGGTAGCTGAAAAACTGTTTTTT. Translated: CASSTVAEKLFF. This chain links TRBV4-2 with TRBJ1-4, with D unresolved. The CDR3 loop spans 12 amino acids. The V end was cut by 6 bases, the J end by 7 bases, with 9 bases between. Germline CDR1 is LGHNA and CDR2 is YNFKEQ.

V gene TRBV20-1 combines with J gene TRBJ2-7; 8 bases match TRBD1. Trimming removed 5 bases from V and 3 bases from J; junction bases left unmatched: 6. Per germline, CDR1 DFQATT and CDR2 SNEGSKA (reference sequence). The CDR3 is 13 residues long. The CDR3 is CSARPTGVYEQYF. For the CDR3, the DNA is TGCAGTGCTCGGCCGACAGGGGTCTACGAGCAGTACTTC.